A single sample is the source of the 30 T cell receptor beta chains below, sequenced in a study of radiotherapy plus CTLA-4 blockade in lung cancer (dated by TCRdb to the late 2010s). Receptor amplification or capture employed the immunoSEQ multiplex PCR assay. In its TCRdb copy, this immuneACCESS table keeps in-frame sequences only and misses some clones. Where compared with another copy, unresolved V genes explain less than half of these, and the others have no known cause. Counted in this sample were 40,000 to 50,000 clones; more than 60% of them appeared once. The ten largest clones represent 9.8% of the sample. The specimen was peripheral blood, collected from a patient treated with radiotherapy plus ipilimumab. Every receptor here comes from a human donor with non-small cell lung cancer who had stable disease on radiotherapy plus ipilimumab.

V gene TRBV19 combines with J gene TRBJ1-2; a weak D match, TRBD1 (6 bases). CDR1 LNHDA and CDR2 SQIVND come from the germline V gene (reference sequence). Trimming took 10 bases from V and 8 from J, leaving 23 bases between them. There are 14 residues in the CDR3. The DNA for the CDR3 is TGTGCCACTACCCCCCGGACAGACCATATGGGCTACACCTTC. Its translation: CATTPRTDHMGYTF.

This clone has only a few counts. This chain links TRBV6-6 with TRBJ1-2; D may be TRBD1 (5 bases). Germline-derived CDR1 and CDR2 are MNHNY and SVGAGI (reference sequence). This CDR3 has 12 residues. Trimming removed 8 bases from V and 4 bases from J, with 11 bases in between. This CDR3 is CASRTDIYGYTF. The DNA for the CDR3 is TGTGCCAGCCGGACGGACATCTATGGCTACACCTTC.

J is TRBJ2-5 and V is TRBV5-6; 12 bases match TRBD2. The V gene end was trimmed by 4 bases and the J gene end by 5 bases; junction bases not matched to a gene: 3. Germline V CDR1 and CDR2: SGHDT, YYEEEE. This CDR3 has 14 amino acids. In nucleotides, the CDR3 is TGTGCCAGCAGCAAACTAGCGGGGGGTGAGACCCAGTACTTC. Its translation is CASSKLAGGETQYF.

The CDR3 nucleotides read TGTGCCAGCAGCTCCAGCGGGGGAAACGAGCAGTACTTC. It codes for CASSSSGGNEQYF. V is TRBV7-9 and J is TRBJ2-7; 8 positions agree with TRBD2. Germline V CDR1 and CDR2: SEHNR, FQNEAQ (reference sequence). V was pared by 4 bases and J by 5 bases, with 4 bases of the junction left unmatched. CDR3 length equals 13 residues.

V is TRBV11-3 and J is TRBJ1-1; TRBD1 aligns across 7 bases. This CDR3 is 16 amino acids long. Per germline, CDR1 SGHNT and CDR2 YENEEA. V shed 5 bases and J 8 bases; nucleotides not matched to a gene: 17. This CDR3 reads CASSTQTGTELAEAFF. CDR3 nucleotides: TGTGCCAGCAGCACACAAACTGGGACAGAACTAGCAGAAGCTTTCTTT.

The rearrangement uses TRBV5-1 and TRBJ2-2; TRBD1 might be the D (6 bases). In germline, CDR1 is SGHRS, CDR2 YFSETQ. CDR3 length: 14 residues. V was pared by 0 bases and J by 5 bases, with 8 bases between. Here the CDR3 reads CASSLAGVTGELFF. Here the CDR3 DNA reads TGCGCCAGCAGCTTGGCAGGGGTTACCGGGGAGCTGTTTTTT.

V and J are TRBV27 and TRBJ2-6; the match to TRBD1 covers 9 bases. V lost 8 bases and J lost 0; bases outside the gene matches: 5. CDR1 MNHEY and CDR2 SMNVEV come from the germline V gene (reference sequence). The CDR3 extends over 16 amino acids. The DNA for the CDR3 is TGTGCCAGCCGGGGACAGGGTCCCTCTGGGGCCAACGTCCTGACTTTC. Translating it yields CASRGQGPSGANVLTF.

The V and J genes are TRBV18 and TRBJ1-1, with TRBD1 as a possible D gene (6 bases). Germline V gene sequence: CDR1 KGHSH, CDR2 LQKENI. This CDR3 spans 15 amino acids. The V and J ends lost 3 bases and 4 bases respectively, with 15 bases between them. CDR3 bases: TGTGCCAGCTCACCCTCAGGGGTGCCTGTCACTGAAGCTTTCTTT. Residues: CASSPSGVPVTEAFF.

This chain joins TRBV28 and TRBJ2-3; 7 nucleotides line up with TRBD2. Per the germline V gene, CDR1 is MDHEN and CDR2 is SYDVKM. The CDR3 covers 15 residues. The J segment lost 6 bases and the V segment lost 6 bases, leaving 12 bases of the junction unmatched. The CDR3 sequence is CASSPLGRASDTQYF. CDR3 sequence (DNA): TGTGCCAGCAGCCCCCTTGGGAGGGCTTCTGATACGCAGTATTTT.

This clone has only a few counts. The chain links TRBV2 to TRBJ1-6, with D maybe TRBD1 (6 bases). Trimming took off 7 bases at V and 8 bases at J, with 15 bases between the two ends. Looked up from germline, CDR1 is SNHLY and CDR2 is FYNNEI. This CDR3 comprises 14 residues. The CDR3: CASMEQGPYSPLHF. DNA for the CDR3: TGTGCCAGCATGGAACAGGGCCCCTATTCACCCCTCCACTTT.

This clone was seen more than once but under ten times. This chain joins TRBV11-1 and TRBJ2-1; 8 bases align to TRBD1. Unmatched junction bases numbered 8, after V lost 6 bases and J lost 10 bases. Germline-derived CDR1 and CDR2 are SGHAT and FQDESV (reference sequence). The CDR3 is 13 residues long. CDR3: CASSKDRAPEQFF. The DNA of the CDR3 is TGTGCCAGCAGTAAGGACAGGGCCCCAGAGCAGTTCTTC.

The J gene is TRBJ1-2, the V gene TRBV5-1; D is uncertain. The CDR3 is 14 amino acids. Germline loops: CDR1 SGHRS, CDR2 YFSETQ. V was trimmed by 1 base and J by 8 bases, leaving 15 bases between them. DNA of the CDR3: TGCGCCAGCAGCTTGAGGGCGGGGTCGGAGGGCTACACCTTC. Protein sequence: CASSLRAGSEGYTF.

The chain has TRBV18 and TRBJ2-7, with D hard to call. The CDR3 covers 16 residues. The ends were cut back, 2 bases at V and 0 bases at J, with 14 bases in the middle. Germline-derived CDR1 and CDR2 are KGHSH and LQKENI. Here the CDR3 DNA reads TGTGCCAGCTCACCAAGACAATTGGCTGACTCCTACGAGCAGTACTTC. Translating gives CASSPRQLADSYEQYF.

This chain links TRBV7-2 with TRBJ1-1; D not resolved. This CDR3 comprises 15 residues. The germline gives CDR1 SGHTA, CDR2 FQGNSA. V was trimmed by 5 bases and J by 1 base, leaving 14 bases between them. The CDR3 nucleotides read TGTGCCAGCAGCCCCCCCCCGCGGGGGAACACTGAAGCTTTCTTT. Encoded protein: CASSPPPRGNTEAFF.

This chain uses TRBV7-9 with TRBJ2-5, with D possibly being TRBD2 (7 bases). The ends were cut back, 6 bases at V and 3 bases at J, with 20 bases in the middle. This CDR3 spans 16 amino acids. Germline CDR1 is SEHNR and CDR2 is FQNEAQ (reference sequence). CDR3 nucleotides: TGTGCCAGCAGACTAGGGGGATCGGGGGGAGAAGAGACCCAGTACTTC. This sequence encodes CASRLGGSGGEETQYF.

The chain uses TRBV5-1 and TRBJ2-1, with 10 bases matching TRBD1. V was pared by 0 bases and J by 8 bases, with 8 bases of the junction left unmatched. Germline CDR1 reads SGHRS; CDR2 reads YFSETQ. The length of the CDR3 is 16 residues. This CDR3 reads CASSLGDRGNRDEQFF. For the CDR3, the DNA is TGCGCCAGCAGCTTGGGGGACAGGGGTAATCGGGATGAGCAGTTCTTC.

This clone was counted between two and nine times. The chain recombines TRBV19 with TRBJ2-2; D remains unclear. The CDR3 loop spans 16 amino acids. Germline loops: CDR1 LNHDA, CDR2 SQIVND (reference sequence). Trimming stripped 3 bases from V and 0 bases from J, with 11 bases between. For the CDR3, the DNA is TGTGCCAGTAGTATGGGCTCAAGTGCGAACACCGGGGAGCTGTTTTTT. Its translation is CASSMGSSANTGELFF.

The chain links TRBV18 to TRBJ2-7; D unclear. Germline V gene data show CDR1 as KGHSH and CDR2 as LQKENI. There are 15 residues in the CDR3. Trimming stripped 2 bases from V and 2 bases from J, with 13 bases between. Here the CDR3 reads CASSPTNRNTYEQYF. The CDR3 coding sequence is TGTGCCAGCTCACCAACCAACAGAAATACCTACGAGCAGTACTTC. Together with reference TRBV18 and TRBJ2-7, the CDR3 gives the full variable domain: NAGVMQNPRHLVRRRGQEARLRCSPMKGHSHVYWYRQLPEEGLKFMVYLQKENIIDESGMPKERFSAEFPKEGPSILRIQQVVRGDSAAYFCASSPTNRNTYEQYFGPGTRLTVT.

J is TRBJ1-5 and V is TRBV2, with 8 bases that match TRBD1. J was trimmed by 9 bases and V by 3 bases; bases with no gene match: 7. CDR1 is SNHLY and CDR2 is FYNNEI in the germline V gene. The CDR3 covers 14 residues. The CDR3 loop is CASSEGQALMPQHF. The CDR3 coding sequence is TGTGCCAGCAGTGAGGGACAGGCACTCATGCCCCAGCATTTT.

V is TRBV28 and J is TRBJ1-1; D unclear. The CDR3 runs to 13 residues. The germline V gene has CDR1 MDHEN and CDR2 SYDVKM. The V end lost 2 bases, the J end lost 4 bases, and 8 bases lay between the germline ends. The CDR3 protein is CASSLRGSTEAFF. The CDR3 nucleotides are TGTGCCAGCAGTTTAAGAGGCTCCACTGAAGCTTTCTTT.

The chain combines TRBV5-1 with TRBJ1-3; maybe TRBD1 (6 bases). CDR1 and CDR2 from the germline V gene are SGHRS and YFSETQ. The CDR3 covers 14 residues. Trimming left V 4 bases short and J 3 bases short, with 11 bases between. The CDR3 sequence: CASSLTGYGNTIYF. The CDR3 DNA reads TGCGCCAGCAGCCTAACAGGGTATGGAAACACCATATATTTT.

J is TRBJ2-5 and V is TRBV25-1; tentatively, D is TRBD2 (9 bases). The CDR3 sequence is 17 residues long. Trimming took 0 bases from V and 5 from J, leaving 19 bases between them. The germline gives CDR1 MGHDK, CDR2 SYGVNS. CDR3 bases: TGTGCCAGCAGTGAATACCCAGCGGGGGGACAGGCGGAGACCCAGTACTTC. Its translation is CASSEYPAGGQAETQYF.

The chain couples TRBV9 to TRBJ2-4, with TRBD2 as a possible D gene (6 bases). V lost 7 bases to trimming and J lost 6 bases, with 11 bases between them. Germline CDR1 and CDR2: SGDLS and YYNGEE. The CDR3 has 12 amino acids. The CDR3 sequence is CASRGNGNIQYF. CDR3 coding DNA: TGTGCCAGCCGGGGGAACGGAAACATTCAGTACTTC.

This clone was observed a few times. The chain links TRBV4-1 to TRBJ1-2, with D uncertain. The V end lost 0 bases, the J end lost 5 bases, and 10 bases lay between the germline ends. This CDR3 is 14 amino acids long. CDR1 and CDR2 from the germline V gene are MGHRA and YSYEKL. CDR3 protein: CASSQDFRVYGYTF. CDR3 DNA: TGCGCCAGCAGCCAAGATTTTCGGGTATATGGCTACACCTTC.

V usage is TRBV10-3 and J usage is TRBJ1-5; D might be TRBD1 (5 bases). Per the germline V gene, CDR1 is ENHRY and CDR2 is SYGVKD. The CDR3 consists of 14 residues. The germline V and J ends were trimmed by 4 bases and 3 bases, with 10 bases remaining between them. CDR3 amino acids: CAISVRDDNQPQHF. CDR3 DNA sequence: TGTGCCATCAGTGTCAGGGATGACAATCAGCCCCAGCATTTT.

J is TRBJ2-7 and V is TRBV25-1; D is possibly TRBD2 (6 bases). V was trimmed by 4 bases and J by 6 bases, leaving 16 bases between them. CDR1 is MGHDK, CDR2 SYGVNS, per germline. The CDR3 sequence is 14 residues long. In DNA form, the CDR3 reads TGTGCCAGCAGTGGGCAGGGAACCGGGGGCGAGCAGTACTTC. This codes for CASSGQGTGGEQYF.

The chain carries TRBV25-1 and TRBJ2-5, with 10 bases fitting TRBD1. In germline, CDR1 is MGHDK, CDR2 SYGVNS. CDR3 length equals 11 residues. V lost 4 bases to trimming and J lost 14 bases; unmatched junction nucleotides: 4. CDR3 residues: CASSVDRGLYF. In nucleotides, the CDR3 is TGTGCCAGCAGTGTTGACAGGGGGCTTTACTTC.

V is TRBV27 and J is TRBJ2-5; possible D gene TRBD2, 6 bases. The CDR3 has 15 amino acids. Germline CDR1 reads MNHEY; CDR2 reads SMNVEV (reference sequence). V lost 4 bases to trimming and J lost 0 bases, with 12 bases between them. CDR3 nucleotide sequence: TGTGCCAGCAGTTCGCTAGGAGGGTACCAAGAGACCCAGTACTTC. Residues: CASSSLGGYQETQYF.

V and J are TRBV6-1 and TRBJ1-2; tentative D call: TRBD1 (5 bases). V was shortened by 5 bases and J by 4 bases, with 14 bases between the two germline ends. From germline, CDR1 is MNHNS and CDR2 SASEGT. The CDR3 totals 14 residues. CDR3 protein: CASSRSRGLYGYTF. CDR3 bases: TGTGCCAGCAGTAGATCGAGGGGACTCTATGGCTACACCTTC.

This sequence joins TRBV29-1 and TRBJ1-1, with 7 nucleotides matching TRBD1. J gave up 6 bases and V 6 bases, and 10 bases lay outside the gene matches. Germline values: CDR1 SQVTM, CDR2 ANQGSEA. The length of the CDR3 is 13 residues. The CDR3 here is CSVEPARGSEAFF. CDR3 nucleotides: TGCAGCGTCGAACCGGCCAGGGGGTCTGAAGCTTTCTTT.